The clone carrying this T cell receptor beta chain is a singleton in its sample. Its cognate antigen is unknown. The data originate from a study of cytomegalovirus exposure and HLA in healthy donors. Study-wide results and caveats: There were under 200 TCR beta chains listed as cytomegalovirus-associated.

Germline lookup yields CDR1 MNHNS and CDR2 SASEGT. The ends lost 2 bases at V and 3 bases at J; junction bases unmatched: 3. This CDR3 contains 15 residues. The method was immunoSEQ multiplex PCR; TCRdb's version includes in-frame clones alone and lacks a portion of them. The table records over 110,000 clones, roughly 86% of them present only once. The gene calls are TRBV6-1 and TRBJ2-7; TRBD2 matches at 11 bases. Sequencing was done on a sample of PBMCs. The receptor was derived from a man between 18 and 35 years old in good health and CMV-seropositive. The DNA of the CDR3 is TGTGCCAGCAGTGAAAGTCTAGCGGGAGGCTACGAGCAGTACTTC. Translation gives CASSESLAGGYEQYF.